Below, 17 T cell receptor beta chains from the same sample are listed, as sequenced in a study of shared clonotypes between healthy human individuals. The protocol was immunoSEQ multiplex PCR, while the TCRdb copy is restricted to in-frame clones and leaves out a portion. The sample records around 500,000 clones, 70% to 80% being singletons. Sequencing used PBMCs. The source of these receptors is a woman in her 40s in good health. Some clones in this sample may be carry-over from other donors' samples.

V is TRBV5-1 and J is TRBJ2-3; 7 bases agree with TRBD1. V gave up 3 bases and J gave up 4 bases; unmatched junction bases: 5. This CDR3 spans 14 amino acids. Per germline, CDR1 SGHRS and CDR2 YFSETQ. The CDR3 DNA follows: TGCGCCAGCAGCTGGGGGACAGACTCAGATACGCAGTATTTT. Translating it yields CASSWGTDSDTQYF. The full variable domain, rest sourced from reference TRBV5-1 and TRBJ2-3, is KAGVTQTPRYLIKTRGQQVTLSCSPISGHRSVSWYQQTPGQGLQFLFEYFSETQRNKGNFPGRFSGRQFSNSRSEMNVSTLELGDSALYLCASSWGTDSDTQYFGPGTRLTVL.

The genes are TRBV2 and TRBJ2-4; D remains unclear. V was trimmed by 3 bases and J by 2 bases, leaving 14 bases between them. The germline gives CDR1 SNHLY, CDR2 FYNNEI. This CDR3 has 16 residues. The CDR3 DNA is TGTGCCAGCAGTGACTCGGCCGGACCTACCAAAAACATTCAGTACTTC. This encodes CASSDSAGPTKNIQYF. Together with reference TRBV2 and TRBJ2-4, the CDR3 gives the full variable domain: EPEVTQTPSHQVTQMGQEVILRCVPISNHLYFYWYRQILGQKVEFLVSFYNNEISEKSEIFDDQFSVERPDGSNFTLKIRSTKLEDSAMYFCASSDSAGPTKNIQYFGAGTRLSVL.

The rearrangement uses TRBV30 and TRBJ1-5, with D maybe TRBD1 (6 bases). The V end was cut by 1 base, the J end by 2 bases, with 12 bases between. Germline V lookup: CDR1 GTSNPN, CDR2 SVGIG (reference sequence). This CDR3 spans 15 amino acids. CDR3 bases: TGTGCCTGGAGTGGCCAGGGGTTGGGCAATCAGCCCCAGCATTTT. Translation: CAWSGQGLGNQPQHF.

CDR3 loop: CATKLAASTDTQYF. The CDR3 DNA sequence: TGTGCCACAAAACTAGCGGCAAGCACAGATACGCAGTATTTT. The chain has TRBV2 and TRBJ2-3; 8 nucleotides match TRBD2. The CDR3 loop spans 14 amino acids. Per germline, CDR1 SNHLY and CDR2 FYNNEI. The J segment lost 0 bases and the V segment lost 10 bases, leaving 6 bases of the junction unmatched.

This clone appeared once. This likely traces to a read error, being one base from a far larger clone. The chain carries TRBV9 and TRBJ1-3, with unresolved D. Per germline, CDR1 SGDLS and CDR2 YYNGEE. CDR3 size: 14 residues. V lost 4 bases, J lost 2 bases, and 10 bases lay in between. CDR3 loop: CASSHTFAGNTIYF. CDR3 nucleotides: TGTGCCAGCAGCCACACTTTTGCTGGAAACACCATATATTTT.

The CDR3: CASSPNRETNYGYTF. The CDR3, as DNA: TGTGCCAGCAGTCCGAACAGGGAAACAAACTATGGCTACACCTTC. The chain combines TRBV27 with TRBJ1-2; maybe TRBD1 (6 bases). V was trimmed by 5 bases and J by 2 bases, leaving 15 bases between them. The CDR3 has 15 amino acids. Germline CDR1 is MNHEY and CDR2 is SMNVEV (reference sequence).

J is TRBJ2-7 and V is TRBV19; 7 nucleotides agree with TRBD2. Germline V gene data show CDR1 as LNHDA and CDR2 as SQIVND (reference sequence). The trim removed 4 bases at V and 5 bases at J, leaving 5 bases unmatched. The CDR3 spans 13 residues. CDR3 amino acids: CASSSGSADEQYF. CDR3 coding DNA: TGTGCCAGTAGTAGCGGGAGCGCCGACGAGCAGTACTTC. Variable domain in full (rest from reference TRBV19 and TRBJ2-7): DGGITQSPKYLFRKEGQNVTLSCEQNLNHDAMYWYRQDPGQGLRLIYYSQIVNDFQKGDIAEGYSVSREKKESFPLTVTSAQKNPTAFYLCASSSGSADEQYFGPGTRLTVT.

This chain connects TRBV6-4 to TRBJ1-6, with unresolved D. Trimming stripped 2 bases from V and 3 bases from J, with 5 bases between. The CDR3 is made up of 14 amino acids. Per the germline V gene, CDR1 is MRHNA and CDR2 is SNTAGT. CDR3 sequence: CASSDGFYNSPLHF. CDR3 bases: TGTGCCAGCAGTGACGGCTTCTATAATTCACCCCTCCACTTT.

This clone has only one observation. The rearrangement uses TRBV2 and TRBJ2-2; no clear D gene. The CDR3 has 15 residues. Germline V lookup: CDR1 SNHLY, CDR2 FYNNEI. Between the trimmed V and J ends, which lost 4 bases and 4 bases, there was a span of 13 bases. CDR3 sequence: CASSVAALGTGELFF. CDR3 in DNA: TGTGCCAGCAGTGTGGCGGCCCTGGGCACCGGGGAGCTGTTTTTT.

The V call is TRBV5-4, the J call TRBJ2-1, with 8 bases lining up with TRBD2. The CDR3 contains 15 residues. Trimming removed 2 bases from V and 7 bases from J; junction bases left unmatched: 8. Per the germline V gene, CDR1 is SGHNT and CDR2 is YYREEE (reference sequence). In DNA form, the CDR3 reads TGTGCCAGCAGCTTTAAGCGGCGGGAGGTGAATGAGCAGTTCTTC. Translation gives CASSFKRREVNEQFF.

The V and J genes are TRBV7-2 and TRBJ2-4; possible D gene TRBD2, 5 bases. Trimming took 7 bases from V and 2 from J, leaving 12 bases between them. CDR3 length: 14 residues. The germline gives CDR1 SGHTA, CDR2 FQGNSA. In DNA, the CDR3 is TGTGCCAGCACCCCGGAGGTTTCCAAAAACATTCAGTACTTC. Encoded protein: CASTPEVSKNIQYF.

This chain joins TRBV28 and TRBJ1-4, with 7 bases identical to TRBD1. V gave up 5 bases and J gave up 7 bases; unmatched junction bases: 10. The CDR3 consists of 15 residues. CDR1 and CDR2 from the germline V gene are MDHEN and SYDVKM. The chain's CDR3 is CASSPFTGVGEKLFF. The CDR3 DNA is TGTGCCAGCAGTCCCTTTACAGGGGTGGGTGAAAAACTGTTTTTT. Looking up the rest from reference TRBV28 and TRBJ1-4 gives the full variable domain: DVKVTQSSRYLVKRTGEKVFLECVQDMDHENMFWYRQDPGLGLRLIYFSYDVKMKEKGDIPEGYSVSREKKERFSLILESASTNQTSMYLCASSPFTGVGEKLFFGSGTQLSVL.

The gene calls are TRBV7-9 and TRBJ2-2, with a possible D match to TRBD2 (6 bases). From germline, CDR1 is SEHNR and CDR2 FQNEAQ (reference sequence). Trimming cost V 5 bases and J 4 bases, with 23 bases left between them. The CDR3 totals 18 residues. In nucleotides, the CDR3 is TGTGCCAGCAGCCCGAGCCTTCAGACGGGAGCTCGCACCGGGGAGCTGTTTTTT. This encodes CASSPSLQTGARTGELFF.

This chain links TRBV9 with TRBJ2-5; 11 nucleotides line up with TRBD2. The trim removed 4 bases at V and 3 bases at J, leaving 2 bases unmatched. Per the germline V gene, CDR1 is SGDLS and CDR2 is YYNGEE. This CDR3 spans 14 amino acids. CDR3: CASSKGLAEETQYF. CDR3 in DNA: TGTGCCAGCAGCAAGGGACTAGCGGAAGAGACCCAGTACTTC.

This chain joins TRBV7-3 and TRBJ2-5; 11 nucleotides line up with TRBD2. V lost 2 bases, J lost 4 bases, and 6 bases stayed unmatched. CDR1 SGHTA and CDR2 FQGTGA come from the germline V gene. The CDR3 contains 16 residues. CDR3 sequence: CASSLGLAGGGETQYF. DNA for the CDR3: TGTGCCAGCAGCTTAGGATTAGCGGGAGGGGGAGAGACCCAGTACTTC.

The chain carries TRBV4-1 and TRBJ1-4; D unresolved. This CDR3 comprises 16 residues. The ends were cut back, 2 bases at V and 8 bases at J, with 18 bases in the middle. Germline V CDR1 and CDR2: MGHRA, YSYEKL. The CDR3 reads CASSQPTSGVSEKLFF. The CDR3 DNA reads TGCGCCAGCAGCCAACCCACATCCGGGGTTAGCGAAAAACTGTTTTTT.

CDR3 sequence (DNA): TGTGCCTGGGCGATTGCCTACGAGCAGTACTTC. Translated: CAWAIAYEQYF. The rearrangement joins TRBV30 to TRBJ2-7, with D unresolved. Looked up from germline, CDR1 is GTSNPN and CDR2 is SVGIG (reference sequence). The CDR3 has 11 amino acids. Trimming shortened V by 5 bases and J by 2 bases, and 7 bases separated the two germline ends.